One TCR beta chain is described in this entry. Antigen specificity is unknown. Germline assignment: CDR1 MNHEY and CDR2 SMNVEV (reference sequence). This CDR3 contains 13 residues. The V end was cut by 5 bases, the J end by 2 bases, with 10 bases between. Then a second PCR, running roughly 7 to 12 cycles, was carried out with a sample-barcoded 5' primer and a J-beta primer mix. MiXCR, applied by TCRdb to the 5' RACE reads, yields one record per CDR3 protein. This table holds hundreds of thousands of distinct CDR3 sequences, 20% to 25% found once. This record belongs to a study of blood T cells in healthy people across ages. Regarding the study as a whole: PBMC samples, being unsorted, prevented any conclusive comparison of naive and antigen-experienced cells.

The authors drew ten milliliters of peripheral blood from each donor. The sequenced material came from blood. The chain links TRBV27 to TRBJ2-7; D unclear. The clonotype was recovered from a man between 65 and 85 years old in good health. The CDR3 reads CASSPLKAYEQYF. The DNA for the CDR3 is TGTGCCAGCAGTCCCCTAAAGGCCTACGAGCAGTACTTC.